Listed below are T cell receptor beta chains from one sample, sequenced in a study of cytomegalovirus exposure and HLA in healthy donors. Here immunoSEQ multiplex PCR was the method, and the copy in TCRdb shows in-frame clones only, minus some. This sample has hundreds of thousands of clones; around 90% occur once, and the top ten carry roughly 2.3%. Sequenced: PBMCs. All receptors come from a young woman in good health and CMV-seronegative. CDR3s include the opening cysteine and the closing phenylalanine or tryptophan.

j_call: TRBJ2-7
v_call: TRBV5-1
cdr3_aa: CASSLGTGGDFYEQYF

j_call: TRBJ2-7
v_call: TRBV5-1
cdr3_aa: CASSFLKDRTSSYERYF

j_call: TRBJ2-1
v_call: TRBV4-2
cdr3_aa: CASSQEPGLVGEQFF

j_call: TRBJ1-5
v_call: TRBV30
cdr3_aa: CASGQDNQPQHF

j_call: TRBJ1-2
v_call: TRBV9
cdr3_aa: CASSVSIRDSGTYGYTF

j_call: TRBJ2-3
v_call: TRBV2
cdr3_aa: CASNRLAGGTDTQYF

j_call: TRBJ1-5
v_call: TRBV5-1
cdr3_aa: CASSTNGGGKQPQHF

j_call: TRBJ2-7
v_call: TRBV27
cdr3_aa: CASSSSLGGNEQYF

j_call: TRBJ2-3
v_call: TRBV10-1
cdr3_aa: CASSDSGGLTDTQYF

j_call: TRBJ2-7
v_call: TRBV7-9
cdr3_aa: CSSSPLRFPYEQYF

j_call: TRBJ2-3
v_call: TRBV27
cdr3_aa: CASSSRDTQYF

j_call: TRBJ2-7
v_call: TRBV9
cdr3_aa: CASSVAQDLSSYEQYF

j_call: TRBJ2-7
v_call: TRBV6-5
cdr3_aa: CASGSGGEQYF

j_call: TRBJ2-2
v_call: TRBV29-1
cdr3_aa: CSVEGLYTGELFF

j_call: TRBJ2-1
v_call: TRBV10-1
cdr3_aa: CASSVTGESEQFF

j_call: TRBJ1-5
v_call: TRBV21-1
cdr3_aa: CASSKGQLSSNQPQHF

j_call: TRBJ1-6
v_call: TRBV2
cdr3_aa: CAITGTGALPLHF

j_call: TRBJ2-7
v_call: TRBV18
cdr3_aa: CASSPKQGKTYEQYF

j_call: TRBJ1-1
v_call: TRBV15
cdr3_aa: CATETGSNTEAFF

j_call: TRBJ2-1
v_call: TRBV7-3
cdr3_aa: CASRLSAGNNNEQFF

j_call: TRBJ1-2
v_call: TRBV9
cdr3_aa: CASNRGYTF

j_call: TRBJ1-2
v_call: TRBV2
cdr3_aa: CASSEPQGGPSYTF

j_call: TRBJ1-3
v_call: TRBV2
cdr3_aa: CASSGGDSGNAIYF

j_call: TRBJ1-2
v_call: TRBV5-1
cdr3_aa: CASSQTGGENYGYTF

j_call: TRBJ1-5
v_call: TRBV5-6
cdr3_aa: CASSRRGTGGNQPQHF

j_call: TRBJ1-5
v_call: TRBV19
cdr3_aa: CASSQDRANQPQHF

j_call: TRBJ1-2
v_call: TRBV7-9
cdr3_aa: CASIRQGSNYGYTF

j_call: TRBJ2-5
v_call: TRBV30
cdr3_aa: CAFGNLYQETQYF

j_call: TRBJ2-1
v_call: TRBV9
cdr3_aa: CASSANRDYPSYNEQFF

j_call: TRBJ2-7
v_call: TRBV7-9
cdr3_aa: CASSSGTGSEQYF

j_call: TRBJ2-7
v_call: TRBV7-2
cdr3_aa: CASSLLLMAGNYEQYF

j_call: TRBJ2-4
v_call: TRBV2
cdr3_aa: CASSGSGVQNIQYF

j_call: TRBJ2-2
v_call: TRBV11-2
cdr3_aa: CASSLVAAGGWSGELFF

j_call: TRBJ2-1
v_call: TRBV9
cdr3_aa: CASSTLAGASNYNEQFF

j_call: TRBJ2-6
v_call: TRBV6-6
cdr3_aa: CASSYLSSGANVLTF

j_call: TRBJ1-1
v_call: TRBV10-3
cdr3_aa: CAISEIRKAFF

j_call: TRBJ2-1
v_call: TRBV7-7
cdr3_aa: CASSLGGRGAYNEQFF

j_call: TRBJ1-2
v_call: TRBV5-1
cdr3_aa: CASSGGQGRYGYTF

j_call: TRBJ1-6
v_call: TRBV6-6
cdr3_aa: CASGPFPWRDNSPLHF

j_call: TRBJ1-2
v_call: TRBV6-5
cdr3_aa: CASSYGQNYGYTF

j_call: TRBJ1-4
v_call: TRBV6-6
cdr3_aa: CASRTVYSNEKLFF

j_call: TRBJ1-1
v_call: TRBV10-3
cdr3_aa: CAISETPGTLNTEAFF

j_call: TRBJ1-4
v_call: TRBV27
cdr3_aa: CASSHKSQEKLFF

j_call: TRBJ2-1
v_call: TRBV7-3
cdr3_aa: CASSSRASGGYNEQFF

j_call: TRBJ1-5
v_call: TRBV2
cdr3_aa: CASSAPLAGGNQPQHF

j_call: TRBJ1-1
v_call: TRBV6-1
cdr3_aa: CASSEIRGGTEAFF

j_call: TRBJ1-1
v_call: TRBV5-1
cdr3_aa: CASSFSQGRNTEAFF

j_call: TRBJ2-7
v_call: TRBV9
cdr3_aa: CASSPASDPGGEQYF

j_call: TRBJ2-3
v_call: TRBV5-3
cdr3_aa: CARSPDSGETSTDTQYF

j_call: TRBJ2-2
v_call: TRBV2
cdr3_aa: CASFRDMNTGELFF

j_call: TRBJ2-1
v_call: TRBV2
cdr3_aa: CASSEALTYNEQFF

j_call: TRBJ2-3
v_call: TRBV5-1
cdr3_aa: CASSSWTSGVRYTQYF

j_call: TRBJ1-1
v_call: TRBV5-1
cdr3_aa: CASSPWEGNTEAFF

j_call: TRBJ2-3
v_call: TRBV7-9
cdr3_aa: CASSLGFGVGGTQYF